This entry features one T cell receptor beta chain sequence. This clonotype was seen at least ten times. Its antigen is still unknown. No much larger clone is present one base from it, and per-base qualities are unavailable. The TCR beta CDR3 regions were amplified from RNA transcripts. For the first round of RT-PCR on the TCR CDR3, the HTBI primer set was used together with the Qiagen OneStep RT-PCR kit. Libraries were constructed in a second round of multiplex PCR, after which size selection and purification were performed. Paired-end sequencing of the libraries was performed with 100 bp reads on an Illumina HiSeq2000. The study's own analysis went as follows. SOAPnuke was used to process the raw data, throwing out any read that contained adapters or uncalled bases, had a mean Phred below 15, or lacked an exact constant-primer or identifier match. COPE v1.2.5 was used to merge the high-quality paired reads, and each unique nucleotide sequence was defined as a clonotype. MiTCR v1.1 was used to align the clonotypes against IMGT TRBV, TRBD and TRBJ reference segments. Analysis was restricted to V-J combinations with a frequency above 0.0001, which covered over 98% of repertoires. A TCS score was defined as the ratio of F50 (clonal expansion) to E x V (chaos), with BLOSUM62-based TCRdist applied between CDR3 peptides within each V-J. Welch's t-statistics and random forest reduced several hundred V-J features to fewer than 15, which were used in a naive Bayes classifier (R e1071). The public reads were reprocessed in TCRdb via fastp at Q25 and MiXCR, keeping in-frame beta chains. All rows with the same CDR3 protein become a single entry with the most common DNA and genes. None of the V and J calls come from the authors' own analysis; TCRdb made them. Here the sample has 500,000 or so distinct CDR3 sequences; around 16% occur a single time. The ten biggest clones cover 25% to 30% of the sample.

The CDR3 sequence holds 14 residues, the cysteine and phenylalanine included. Of the read, only the CDR3 DNA is kept; its 42 bases are in frame from base 1. The germline V end is reduced by 0 bases and the J end by 4 bases; junction bases left unmatched: 3. This record comes from a study of T cells in Graves' hyperthyroidism and ophthalmopathy (dated by TCRdb to between 2018 and 2021). About the study as a whole: Peripheral blood was collected at initial diagnosis, before any treatment. The 90 to 100 discovery patients were randomly divided into training and test sets at a 7:3 ratio. In about 6 Graves' hyperthyroidism patients, the study also compared T-cell repertoires from thyroid tissue with T-cell repertoires from blood. Whether ophthalmopathy could be predicted prospectively was tested in an independent validation cohort made up of 18 to 20 hyperthyroidism patients plus 17 patients who later progressed to ophthalmopathy. After blood sampling, hyperthyroidism patients were treated with methimazole at a starting dose of 30 mg daily, and ophthalmopathy patients were treated with high-dose intravenous methylprednisolone. The paper describes TCR Vbeta CDR3 sequencing of 140 or so peripheral blood samples, made up of under 50 ophthalmopathy patients, some 76 hyperthyroidism patients and 17 progressor patients. TCR V-J signatures able to tell the groups apart were searched for in a discovery cohort of about a hundred patients, of whom more than 40 had Graves' ophthalmopathy and about 60 had stable Graves' hyperthyroidism.

In the ophthalmopathy patients, disease was moderately to severely active, with a Clinical Activity Score of 3 or more, a NOSPECS grade of 4 or more, and a duration of less than 3 months. Patients with uncontrolled infections, other autoimmune diseases, pregnancy or lactation were excluded. Diagnoses were based on clinical symptoms, serum thyroxine and TRAb, thyroid ultrasound and orbital computed tomography. Ficoll-Paque density gradient centrifugation was used to isolate PBMCs from approximately 11 ml of fresh peripheral blood. Total RNA was extracted using Trizol reagent, and RNA quality was assessed on an Agilent 2100 Bioanalyzer. General conclusions and limits of the study: Sample size was not statistically predetermined, and blinding of investigators to group allocation was not performed. During validation, the model predicted progression to ophthalmopathy a median of about 5.9 months ahead of onset, with just under 71% sensitivity and 72.22% specificity. Ophthalmopathy was separated from stable hyperthyroidism by a 13 V-J signature model, with about 88% sensitivity and just over 81% specificity obtained in cross-validation and 80%/75% obtained in testing. Most expanded thyroid clonotypes (frequency above 0.001) were also detected in blood, suggesting blood repertoires may reflect thyroid immune responses.

The specimen sequenced was blood. This receptor was taken from a woman aged 30 to 39 with Graves' ophthalmopathy. Here the chain combines TRBV12-3 or TRBV12-4 and TRBJ2-7; TRBD2 agrees with 7 junctional bases. The CDR3 region: CASSLAGREYEQYF. Read as DNA, the sequence is TGTGCCAGCAGTTTAGCAGGGAGGGAGTACGAGCAGTACTTC.